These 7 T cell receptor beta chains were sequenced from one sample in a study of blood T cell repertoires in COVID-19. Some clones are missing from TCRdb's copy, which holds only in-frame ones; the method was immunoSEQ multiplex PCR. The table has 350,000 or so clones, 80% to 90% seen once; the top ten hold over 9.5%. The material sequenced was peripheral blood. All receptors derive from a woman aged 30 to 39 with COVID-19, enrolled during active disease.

This CDR3 is CASSLELAGLGGEQFF. The CDR3 DNA sequence: TGTGCCAGCAGTTTAGAACTAGCGGGCCTGGGGGGTGAGCAGTTCTTC. J is TRBJ2-1 and V is TRBV27; 9 positions match TRBD2. The junction had 11 bases not matched to a gene; V was cut back by 2 bases and J by 9 bases. The germline V gene has CDR1 MNHEY and CDR2 SMNVEV (reference sequence). The CDR3 sequence is 16 residues long.

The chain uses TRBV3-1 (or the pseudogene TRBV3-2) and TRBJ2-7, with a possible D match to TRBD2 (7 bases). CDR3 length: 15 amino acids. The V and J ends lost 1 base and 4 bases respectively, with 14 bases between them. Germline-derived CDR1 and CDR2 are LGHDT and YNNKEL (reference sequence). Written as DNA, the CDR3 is TGTGCCAGCAGCCAAGGGAGGGGGGGTTTTTACGAGCAGTACTTC. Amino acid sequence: CASSQGRGGFYEQYF.

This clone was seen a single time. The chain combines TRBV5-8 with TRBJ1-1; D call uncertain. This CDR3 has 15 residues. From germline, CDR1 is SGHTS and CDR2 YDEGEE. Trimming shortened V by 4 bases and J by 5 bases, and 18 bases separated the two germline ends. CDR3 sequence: CASSPFWAEGTEAFF. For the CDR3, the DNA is TGTGCCAGCAGCCCCTTTTGGGCAGAGGGTACTGAAGCTTTCTTT.

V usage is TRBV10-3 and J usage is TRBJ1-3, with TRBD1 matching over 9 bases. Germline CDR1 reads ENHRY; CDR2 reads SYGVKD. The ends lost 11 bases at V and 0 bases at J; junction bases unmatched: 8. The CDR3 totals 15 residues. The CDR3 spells CAAEPGQGSGNTIYF. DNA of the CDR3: TGTGCCGCCGAACCGGGACAGGGCTCTGGAAACACCATATATTTT.

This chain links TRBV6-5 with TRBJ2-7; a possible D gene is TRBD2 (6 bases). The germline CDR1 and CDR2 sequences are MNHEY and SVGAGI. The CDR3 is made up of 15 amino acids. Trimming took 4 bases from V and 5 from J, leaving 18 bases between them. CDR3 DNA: TGTGCCAGCAGTTTCACCCCGGGAGCCGGGCACGAGCAGTACTTC. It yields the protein CASSFTPGAGHEQYF.

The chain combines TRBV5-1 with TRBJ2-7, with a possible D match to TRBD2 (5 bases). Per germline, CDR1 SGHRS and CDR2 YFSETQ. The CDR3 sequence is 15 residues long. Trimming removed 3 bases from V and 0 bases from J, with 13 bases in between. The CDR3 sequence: CASSSADGSSYEQYF. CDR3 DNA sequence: TGCGCCAGCAGCTCCGCCGATGGGAGCTCCTACGAGCAGTACTTC. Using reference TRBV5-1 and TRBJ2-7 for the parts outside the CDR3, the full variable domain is KAGVTQTPRYLIKTRGQQVTLSCSPISGHRSVSWYQQTPGQGLQFLFEYFSETQRNKGNFPGRFSGRQFSNSRSEMNVSTLELGDSALYLCASSSADGSSYEQYFGPGTRLTVT.

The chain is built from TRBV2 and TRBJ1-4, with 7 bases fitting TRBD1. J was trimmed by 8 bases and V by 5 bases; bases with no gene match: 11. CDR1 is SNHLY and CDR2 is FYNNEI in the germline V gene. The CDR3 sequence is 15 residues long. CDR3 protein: CASSRVTGSGEKLFF. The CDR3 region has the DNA TGTGCCAGCAGTAGAGTGACAGGGTCAGGAGAAAAACTGTTTTTT.